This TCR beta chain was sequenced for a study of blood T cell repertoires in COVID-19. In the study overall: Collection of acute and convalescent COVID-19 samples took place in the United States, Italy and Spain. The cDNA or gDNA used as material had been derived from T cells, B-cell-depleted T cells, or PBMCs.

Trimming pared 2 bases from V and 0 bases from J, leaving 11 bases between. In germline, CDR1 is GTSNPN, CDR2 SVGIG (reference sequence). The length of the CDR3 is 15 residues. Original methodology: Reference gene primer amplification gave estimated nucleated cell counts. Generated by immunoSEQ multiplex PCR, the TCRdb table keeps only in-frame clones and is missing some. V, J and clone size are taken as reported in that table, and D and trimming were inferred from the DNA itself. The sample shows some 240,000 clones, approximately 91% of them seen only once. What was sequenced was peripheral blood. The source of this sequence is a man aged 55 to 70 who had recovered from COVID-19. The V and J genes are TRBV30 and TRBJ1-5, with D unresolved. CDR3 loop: CAWSRRVYSNQPQHF. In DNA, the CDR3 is TGTGCCTGGAGTCGGCGGGTATATAGCAATCAGCCCCAGCATTTT.